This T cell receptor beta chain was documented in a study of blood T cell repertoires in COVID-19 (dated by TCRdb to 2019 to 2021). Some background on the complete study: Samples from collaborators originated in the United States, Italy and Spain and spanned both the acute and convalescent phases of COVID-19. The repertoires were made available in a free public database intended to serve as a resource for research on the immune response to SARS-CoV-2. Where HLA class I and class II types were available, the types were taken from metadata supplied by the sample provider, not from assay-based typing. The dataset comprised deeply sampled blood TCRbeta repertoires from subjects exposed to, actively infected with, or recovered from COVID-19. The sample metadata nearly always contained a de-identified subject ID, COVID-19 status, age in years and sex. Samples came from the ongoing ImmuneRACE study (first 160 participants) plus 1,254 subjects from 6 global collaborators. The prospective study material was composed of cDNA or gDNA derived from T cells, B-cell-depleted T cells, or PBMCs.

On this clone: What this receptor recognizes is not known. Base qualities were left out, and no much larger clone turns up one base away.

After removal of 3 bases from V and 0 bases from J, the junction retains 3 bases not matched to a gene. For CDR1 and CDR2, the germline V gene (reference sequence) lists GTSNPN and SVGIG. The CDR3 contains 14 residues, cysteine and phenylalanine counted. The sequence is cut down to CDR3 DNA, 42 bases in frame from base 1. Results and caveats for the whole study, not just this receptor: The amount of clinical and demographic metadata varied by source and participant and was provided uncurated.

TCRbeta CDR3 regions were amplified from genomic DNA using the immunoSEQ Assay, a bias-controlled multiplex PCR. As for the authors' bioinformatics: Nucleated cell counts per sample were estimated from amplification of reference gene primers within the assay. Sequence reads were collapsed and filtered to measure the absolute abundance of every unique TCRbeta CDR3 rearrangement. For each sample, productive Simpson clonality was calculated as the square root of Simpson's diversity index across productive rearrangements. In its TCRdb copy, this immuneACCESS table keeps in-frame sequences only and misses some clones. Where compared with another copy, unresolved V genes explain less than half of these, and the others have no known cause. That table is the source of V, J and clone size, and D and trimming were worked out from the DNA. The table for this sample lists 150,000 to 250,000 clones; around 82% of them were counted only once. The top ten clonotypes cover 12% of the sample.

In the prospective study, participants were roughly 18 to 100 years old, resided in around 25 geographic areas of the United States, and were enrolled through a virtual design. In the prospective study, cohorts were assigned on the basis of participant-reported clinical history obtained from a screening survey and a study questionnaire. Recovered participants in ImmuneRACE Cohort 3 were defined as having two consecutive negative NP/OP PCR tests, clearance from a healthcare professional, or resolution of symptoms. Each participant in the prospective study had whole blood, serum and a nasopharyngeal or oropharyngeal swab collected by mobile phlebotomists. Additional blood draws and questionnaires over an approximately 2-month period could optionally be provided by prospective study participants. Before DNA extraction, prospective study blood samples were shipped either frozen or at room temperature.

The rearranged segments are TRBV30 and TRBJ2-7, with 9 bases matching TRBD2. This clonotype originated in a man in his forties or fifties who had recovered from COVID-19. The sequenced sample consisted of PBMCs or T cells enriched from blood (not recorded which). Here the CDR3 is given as CAWSRLADSYEQYF. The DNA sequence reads TGTGCCTGGAGCAGACTAGCGGACTCCTACGAGCAGTACTTC.